A selection of T cell receptor beta chains follows, all from one sample in a study of cytomegalovirus exposure and HLA in healthy donors. Profiling relied on immunoSEQ multiplex PCR, and the TCRdb table lists in-frame clones only, not all of them. The table lists tens of thousands of clones. The sample was PBMCs. The receptors were sampled from a female donor in good health and CMV-seropositive. The conserved cysteine and the conserved F or W are not part of the CDR3 here.

>TRBJ2-1|TRBV7-2
ASSPRTSMLDNEQF
>TRBJ2-7|TRBV11-2
ASSLKVTGGLEQY
>TRBJ1-2|TRBV29-1
SAEEGGWGYT
>TRBJ2-2|TRBV18
ASSPLPTSGGLAGELF
>TRBJ1-1|TRBV19
ASSPRTRQGALRTEAF
>TRBJ2-7|TRBV11-3
ASSSSGIYEQY
>TRBJ2-3|TRBV7-9
ASSSSGLAGGTDTQY
>TRBJ1-1|TRBV29-1
SVDRGANTEAF
>TRBJ1-5|TRBV4-1
ASSQQVFQPQH
>TRBJ2-5|TRBV27
ASGRAVGETQY
>TRBJ2-1|TRBV6-1
ASSNMGGGNEQF
>TRBJ1-1|TRBV7-9
ASSTSVTGVNTEAF
>TRBJ2-7|TRBV5-1
ASSLESPDTYEQY
>TRBJ1-6|TRBV6-5
ASSYSRGSPLH
>TRBJ1-1|TRBV18
ASSLRVMNTEAF
>TRBJ1-2|TRBV5-1
ASSLAPGTGGDADYGYT